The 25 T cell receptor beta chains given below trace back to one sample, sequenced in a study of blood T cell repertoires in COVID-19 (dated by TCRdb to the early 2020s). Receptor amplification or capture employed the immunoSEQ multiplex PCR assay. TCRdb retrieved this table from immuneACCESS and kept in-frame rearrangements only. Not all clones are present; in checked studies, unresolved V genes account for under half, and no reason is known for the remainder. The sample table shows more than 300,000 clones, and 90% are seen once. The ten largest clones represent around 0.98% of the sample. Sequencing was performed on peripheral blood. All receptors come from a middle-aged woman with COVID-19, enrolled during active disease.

The CDR3 is CASRSDWTEAFF. The CDR3, as DNA: TGTGCCAGCAGGTCCGACTGGACTGAAGCTTTCTTT. This chain joins TRBV6-5 and TRBJ1-1; D is ambiguous. The germline V gene has CDR1 MNHEY and CDR2 SVGAGI. The V end was cut by 6 bases, the J end by 5 bases, with 10 bases between. The CDR3 extends over 12 amino acids.

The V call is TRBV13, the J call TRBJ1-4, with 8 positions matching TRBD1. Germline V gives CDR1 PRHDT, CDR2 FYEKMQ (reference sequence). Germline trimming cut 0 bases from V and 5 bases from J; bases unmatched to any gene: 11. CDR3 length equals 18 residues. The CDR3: CASSLGGRRTGKNEKLFF. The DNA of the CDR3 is TGTGCCAGCAGCTTAGGAGGACGGCGGACAGGGAAGAATGAAAAACTGTTTTTT.

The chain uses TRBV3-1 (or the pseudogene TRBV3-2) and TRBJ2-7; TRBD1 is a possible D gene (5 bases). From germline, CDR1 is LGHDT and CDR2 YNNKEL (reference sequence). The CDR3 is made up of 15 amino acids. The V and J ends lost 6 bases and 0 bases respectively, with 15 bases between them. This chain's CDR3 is CASSLGHSSSYEQYF. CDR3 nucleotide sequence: TGTGCCAGCAGTCTCGGACATTCTAGCTCCTACGAGCAGTACTTC.

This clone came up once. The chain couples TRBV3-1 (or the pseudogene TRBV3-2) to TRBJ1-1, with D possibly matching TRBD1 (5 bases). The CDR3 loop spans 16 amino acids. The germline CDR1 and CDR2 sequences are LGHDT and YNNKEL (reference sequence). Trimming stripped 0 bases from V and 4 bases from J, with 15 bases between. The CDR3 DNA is TGTGCCAGCAGCCAAGAAGGTGTCCGGGGGGGCACTGAAGCTTTCTTT. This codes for CASSQEGVRGGTEAFF.

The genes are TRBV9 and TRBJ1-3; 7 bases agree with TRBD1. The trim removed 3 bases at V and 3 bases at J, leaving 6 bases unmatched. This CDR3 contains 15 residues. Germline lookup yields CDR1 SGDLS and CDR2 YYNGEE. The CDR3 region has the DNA TGTGCCAGCAGCGCCAGCACAGGGGTTGGAAACACCATATATTTT. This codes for CASSASTGVGNTIYF.

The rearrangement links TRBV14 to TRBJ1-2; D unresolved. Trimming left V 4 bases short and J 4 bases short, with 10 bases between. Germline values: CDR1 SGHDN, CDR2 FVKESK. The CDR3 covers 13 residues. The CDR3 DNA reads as TGTGCCAGCAGCCCCATCTTAGTCTATGGCTACACCTTC. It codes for CASSPILVYGYTF.

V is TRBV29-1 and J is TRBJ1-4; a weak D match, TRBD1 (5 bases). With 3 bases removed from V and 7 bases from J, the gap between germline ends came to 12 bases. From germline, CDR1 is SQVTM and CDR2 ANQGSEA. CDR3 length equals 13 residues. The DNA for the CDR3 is TGCAGCGTTGAGGTGCAGGGTCGTGAAAAACTGTTTTTT. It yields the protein CSVEVQGREKLFF.

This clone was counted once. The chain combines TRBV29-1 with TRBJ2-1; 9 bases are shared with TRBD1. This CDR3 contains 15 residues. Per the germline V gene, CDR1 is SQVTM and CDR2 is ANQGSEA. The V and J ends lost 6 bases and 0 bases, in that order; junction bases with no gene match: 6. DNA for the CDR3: TGCAGCGTCGGGACAGGGAAGGCCTCCTACAATGAGCAGTTCTTC. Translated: CSVGTGKASYNEQFF.

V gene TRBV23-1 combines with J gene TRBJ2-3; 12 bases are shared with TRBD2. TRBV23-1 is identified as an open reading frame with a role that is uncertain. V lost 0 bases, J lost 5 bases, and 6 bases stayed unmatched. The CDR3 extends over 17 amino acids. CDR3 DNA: TGCGCCAGCAGTCAATCGCTAGCGGGGGGGGCGGGAGATACGCAGTATTTT. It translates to CASSQSLAGGAGDTQYF.

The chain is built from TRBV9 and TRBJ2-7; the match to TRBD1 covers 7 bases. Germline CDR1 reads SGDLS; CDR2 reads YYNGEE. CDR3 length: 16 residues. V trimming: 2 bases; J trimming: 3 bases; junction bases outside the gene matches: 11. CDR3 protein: CASSVSPGQKIYEQYF. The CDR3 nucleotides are TGTGCCAGCAGCGTTAGCCCGGGACAGAAAATCTACGAGCAGTACTTC.

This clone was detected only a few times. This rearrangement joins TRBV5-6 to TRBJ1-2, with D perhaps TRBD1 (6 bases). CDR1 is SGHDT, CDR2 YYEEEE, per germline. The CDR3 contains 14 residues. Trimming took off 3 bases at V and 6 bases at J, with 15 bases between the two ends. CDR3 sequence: CASSWGPLVDGYTF. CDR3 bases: TGTGCCAGCAGCTGGGGGCCTCTAGTAGATGGCTACACCTTC.

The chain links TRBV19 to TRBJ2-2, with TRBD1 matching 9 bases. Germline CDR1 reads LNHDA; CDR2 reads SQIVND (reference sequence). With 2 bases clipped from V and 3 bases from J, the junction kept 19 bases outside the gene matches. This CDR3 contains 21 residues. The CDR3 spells CASSISRVWTGTGSYTGELFF. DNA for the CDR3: TGTGCCAGTAGTATAAGTCGTGTATGGACGGGGACAGGGTCCTACACCGGGGAGCTGTTTTTT.

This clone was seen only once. The CDR3: CASSVTSGPNEQFF. The CDR3 nucleotides are TGTGCCAGCAGCGTAACGTCAGGGCCCAATGAGCAGTTCTTC. The chain has TRBV7-8 and TRBJ2-1, with a tentative D call TRBD1 (5 bases). This CDR3 has 14 amino acids. With 5 bases removed from V and 6 bases from J, the gap between germline ends came to 14 bases. CDR1 is SGHVS and CDR2 is FQNEAQ in the germline V gene.

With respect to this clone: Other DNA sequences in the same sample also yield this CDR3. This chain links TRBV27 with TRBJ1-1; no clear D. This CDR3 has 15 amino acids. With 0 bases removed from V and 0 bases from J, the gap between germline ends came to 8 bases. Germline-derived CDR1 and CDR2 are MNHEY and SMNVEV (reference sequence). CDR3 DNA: TGTGCCAGCAGTTTATCAGAAGAGCTGAACACTGAAGCTTTCTTT. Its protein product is CASSLSEELNTEAFF.

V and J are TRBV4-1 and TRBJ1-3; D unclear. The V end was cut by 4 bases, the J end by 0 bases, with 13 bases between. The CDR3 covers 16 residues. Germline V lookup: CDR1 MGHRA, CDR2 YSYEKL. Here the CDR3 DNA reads TGCGCCAGCAGCCGTCGCGAGCAACTCTCTGGAAACACCATATATTTT. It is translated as CASSRREQLSGNTIYF.

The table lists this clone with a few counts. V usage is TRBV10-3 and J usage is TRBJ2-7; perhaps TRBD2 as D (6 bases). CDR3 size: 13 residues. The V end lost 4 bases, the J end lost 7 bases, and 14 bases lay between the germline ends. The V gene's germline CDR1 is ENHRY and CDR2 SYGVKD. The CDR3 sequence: CAISAGVDWEQYF. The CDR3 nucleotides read TGTGCCATCAGTGCGGGGGTGGACTGGGAGCAGTACTTC.

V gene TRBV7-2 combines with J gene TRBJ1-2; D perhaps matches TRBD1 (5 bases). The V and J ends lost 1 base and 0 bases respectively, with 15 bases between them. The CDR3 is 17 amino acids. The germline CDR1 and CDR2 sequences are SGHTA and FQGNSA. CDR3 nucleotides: TGTGCCAGCAGCTTAGGGGTAGACAGAGCCCCTAACTATGGCTACACCTTC. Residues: CASSLGVDRAPNYGYTF.

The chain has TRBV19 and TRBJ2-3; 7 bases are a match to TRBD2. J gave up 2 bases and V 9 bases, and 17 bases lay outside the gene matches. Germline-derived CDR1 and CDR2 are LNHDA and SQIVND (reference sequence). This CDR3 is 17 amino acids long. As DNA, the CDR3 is TGTGCCAGAACGGAAGGGTCTCCTAGCGGTGACACAGATACGCAGTATTTT. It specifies CARTEGSPSGDTDTQYF.

The chain's CDR3 is CASSQVRGVTEAFF. The CDR3 DNA follows: TGCGCCAGCAGCCAAGTCAGGGGAGTCACTGAAGCTTTCTTT. V and J are TRBV4-3 and TRBJ1-1; a weak D match, TRBD1 (6 bases). The V end lost 1 base, the J end lost 4 bases, and 10 bases lay between the germline ends. CDR3 size: 14 residues. Per germline, CDR1 LGHNA and CDR2 YSLEER.

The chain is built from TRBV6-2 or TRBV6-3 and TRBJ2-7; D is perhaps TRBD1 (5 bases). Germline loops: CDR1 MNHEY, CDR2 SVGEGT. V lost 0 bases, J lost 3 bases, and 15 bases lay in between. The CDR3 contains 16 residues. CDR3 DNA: TGTGCCAGCAGTTACTCACCAACATCTCAGGGCTACGAGCAGTACTTC. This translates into CASSYSPTSQGYEQYF.

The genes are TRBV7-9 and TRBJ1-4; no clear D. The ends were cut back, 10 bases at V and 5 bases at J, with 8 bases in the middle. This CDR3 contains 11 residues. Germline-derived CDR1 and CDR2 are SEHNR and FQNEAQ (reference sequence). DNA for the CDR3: TGTGCCACCTTATCGAATGAAAAACTGTTTTTT. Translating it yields CATLSNEKLFF.

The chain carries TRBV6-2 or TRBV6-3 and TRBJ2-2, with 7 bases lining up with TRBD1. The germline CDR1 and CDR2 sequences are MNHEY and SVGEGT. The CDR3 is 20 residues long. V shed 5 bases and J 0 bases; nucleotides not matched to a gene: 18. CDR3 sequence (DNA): TGTGCCAGCAGTCTACTAGACCCGGGACAGAGTACCTCGAACACCGGGGAGCTGTTTTTT. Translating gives CASSLLDPGQSTSNTGELFF.

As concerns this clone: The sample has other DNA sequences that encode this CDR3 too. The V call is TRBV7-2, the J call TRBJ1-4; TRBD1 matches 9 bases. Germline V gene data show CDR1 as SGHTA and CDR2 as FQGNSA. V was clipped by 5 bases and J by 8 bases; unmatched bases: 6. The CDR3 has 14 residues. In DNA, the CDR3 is TGTGCCAGCAGCCCTGGGACAGGGCGGGAAAAACTGTTTTTT. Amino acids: CASSPGTGREKLFF.

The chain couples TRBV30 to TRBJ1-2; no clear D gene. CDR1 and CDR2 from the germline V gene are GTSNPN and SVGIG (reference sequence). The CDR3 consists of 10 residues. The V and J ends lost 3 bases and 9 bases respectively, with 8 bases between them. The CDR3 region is CAWRTGSYTF. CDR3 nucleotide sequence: TGTGCCTGGAGGACGGGGAGCTACACCTTC.

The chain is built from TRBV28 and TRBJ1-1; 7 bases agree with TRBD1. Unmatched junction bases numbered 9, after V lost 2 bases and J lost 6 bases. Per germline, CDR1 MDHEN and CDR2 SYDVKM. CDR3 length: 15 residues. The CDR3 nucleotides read TGTGCCAGCAGTTTAGAGGGGGCGTGGAGTTCTGAAGCTTTCTTT. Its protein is CASSLEGAWSSEAFF.